This record looks at one T cell receptor beta chain sequence and its context. This clone was counted only a few times. No antigen is known for it. Base qualities are not at hand, and no much larger clone is one base apart. The receptor library was made with the immunoSEQ multiplex PCR assay. RNA was extracted from all samples and reverse transcribed into cDNA as template for TCR sequencing. SuperScript III was used to make first-strand cDNA, primed with a 2:1 mix of oligo-dT and random hexamers. Amplification bias was assessed with a synthetic immune receptor repertoire, and residual bias was removed computationally. In the original analysis: Raw reads were preprocessed to remove errors, and CDR3 was defined by IMGT conventions from the conserved cysteine to phenylalanine. Clonality was calculated as 1 minus Shannon entropy normalized by log2 of the number of productive unique TCRs. Scalp TCRbeta sequences were cross-referenced with sorted blood CD4 and CD8 repertoires so that the CD4 or CD8 identity of scalp clones could be inferred. Sourced from immuneACCESS, this table was stored by TCRdb with only in-frame sequences that have V and J called. A share of the clones is absent; for the studies checked, an unresolved V gene accounts for under half, and the remainder has no known explanation. V, J and clone size were drawn from that table, and D and trimming were deduced from the DNA. The sample has 200,000 to 250,000 clones on record, about 50% of them singletons. Together, the top ten hold roughly 1.5% of the sample.

The time point label corresponds to: approximately 4 weeks on oral tofacitinib. Sample treatment or condition, as interpreted from the label and publication: oral pan-JAK inhibitor, 5-10 mg twice daily. Peripheral blood and lesional scalp punch biopsies were obtained from patients with alopecia areata. After PBMCs were isolated by density centrifugation and stained for CD3, CD4 and CD8, a FACSAria was used to sort CD4+ and CD8+ T cells. Cut back by 1 base and 1 base, the V and J ends lie 12 bases apart. The CDR3 covers 16 residues, taking in both the cysteine and the phenylalanine. Only the CDR3 part of the read is kept: 48 bases, read in frame from the first base. Reading the germline V gene gives CDR1 SGHAT and CDR2 FQNNGV. This sample was taken from a study of CD8+ T cells in alopecia areata (dated by TCRdb to between 2018 and 2020). The study in broad terms: Treated patients were enrolled in an open-label pilot trial of oral tofacitinib at 5 to 10 mg twice daily for moderate-to-severe alopecia areata. RNA was extracted with the PAXgene miRNA kit for fixed scalp, the miRNeasy kit for PBMCs, and the RNeasy kit for mouse skin. To study T cell clonal expansion in alopecia areata, the researchers applied high-throughput TCRbeta sequencing to both the C3H/HeJ mouse model and human patients. Scalp tissue and sorted CD4+ and CD8+ peripheral blood T cells from patchy and totalis/universalis alopecia areata patients and from healthy controls were covered by human TCRbeta sequencing. In treated patients, disease severity was measured using the SALT score, which gives the percentage of scalp surface area affected. Patients on tofacitinib were biopsied at baseline and after 4 and 24 weeks of treatment, and several of the patients also had a later scalp biopsy. Clonality in the scalp was compared among normal scalp (n=4), patchy alopecia areata scalp (n=8), and alopecia totalis/universalis scalp (n=8). Tofacitinib was administered for 6 to 18 months, and 6 months of follow-up off drug were then conducted to assess delayed response and recurrence. Amplification of TCRbeta CDR3 regions was done by immunoSEQ multiplex PCR using 35 Vbeta forward primers and 13 Jbeta reverse primers.

Results the study describes overall, beyond this receptor: During tofacitinib treatment, many expanded lesional clones remained in scalp and blood, and this persistence may partly explain relapse after treatment is stopped. Shared TCR sequences between patients were less evident than in mice, which may be partly attributable to HLA diversity in the patient population. Lesional scalp, especially in alopecia totalis/universalis, showed higher clonality and more expanded CD8+ clones than normal scalp, suggesting antigenic drive. With tofacitinib, both scalp clonality and the number of expanded CD8+ clones among the top 100 scalp clones went down significantly. Because the treated cohort was small and had just a single nonresponder, larger studies are needed to establish links between baseline CD8+ expansion and response. Unlike mouse skin, which is dominated by gammadelta T cells, normal human skin has resident alphabeta T cells that are also sequenced, and this complicates analysis of the scalp TCR repertoire.

The chain is encoded by TRBV11-2 joined to TRBJ2-3; the D gene remains uncertain. This receptor was taken from a human donor with alopecia areata. This material consisted of CD4+ T cells sorted from blood, taken at week 4, from a patient treated with tofacitinib. The bases read TGTGCCAGCAGCTTAGGTGGGGTCTTGGGCACAGATACGCAGTATTTT. Its protein reads: CASSLGGVLGTDTQYF. Where the CDR3 stops, the reference TRBV11-2 and TRBJ2-3 genes take over; the full variable domain is EAGVAQSPRYKIIEKRQSVAFWCNPISGHATLYWYQQILGQGPKLLIQFQNNGVVDDSQLPKDRFSAERLKGVDSTLKIQPAKLEDSAVYLCASSLGGVLGTDTQYFGPGTRLTVL.